Included here is one TCR beta chain sequence, with context. Its antigen is still unknown. The data were obtained in a study of T cell clonotyping in hematopoietic cell transplantation. Trimming cost V 5 bases and J 3 bases; bases outside gene matches: 8. Per germline, CDR1 SGHTA and CDR2 FQGNSA. The CDR3 is made up of 15 amino acids. The method was immunoSEQ multiplex PCR; TCRdb's version includes in-frame clones alone and lacks a portion of them. Found here are approximately 4,600 clones, 94% of them singletons; the top ten hold approximately 6.3%. General study results and limits: After transplant, recipient diversity fell while pathologically expanded clonotypes grew through day 180. Few recipient clonotypes overlapped donors; over 95% were de novo at given depth.

The source of this sequence is a male patient aged 60 to 75 who had an allogeneic stem cell transplant from a related donor, so the T cells may come from the graft donor. Some clones in this sample may be carry-over from other donors' samples. Sequences were derived from PBMCs, sampled 180 days after allogeneic stem cell transplant. This rearrangement joins TRBV7-2 to TRBJ2-7, with TRBD2 matching 9 bases. In DNA form, the CDR3 reads TGTGCCAGCAGCACTACTAGCGGGCAAAACTACGAGCAGTACTTC. It codes for CASSTTSGQNYEQYF.